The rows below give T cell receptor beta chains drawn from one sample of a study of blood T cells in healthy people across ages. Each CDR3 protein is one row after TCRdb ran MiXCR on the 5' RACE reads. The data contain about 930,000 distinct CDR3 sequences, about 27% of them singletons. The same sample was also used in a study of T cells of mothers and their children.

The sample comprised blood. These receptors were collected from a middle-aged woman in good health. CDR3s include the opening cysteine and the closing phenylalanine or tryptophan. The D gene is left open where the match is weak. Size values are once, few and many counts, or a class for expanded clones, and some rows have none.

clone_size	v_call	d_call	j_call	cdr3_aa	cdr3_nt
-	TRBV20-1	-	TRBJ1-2	CSARVGIECYGYTF	TGCAGTGCTAGAGTTGGGATCGAGTGCTATGGCTACACCTTC
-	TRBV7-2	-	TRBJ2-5	CASRLFRERLQETQYF	TGTGCCAGCAGACTTTTCAGGGAAAGACTCCAAGAAACCCAGTACTTC
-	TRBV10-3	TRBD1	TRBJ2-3	CALGGQGNTDTQYF	TGTGCCCTCGGCGGACAGGGAAACACAGATACGCAGTATTTT
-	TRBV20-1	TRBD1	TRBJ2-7	CSAKPGQGICYEQYF	TGCAGTGCTAAACCAGGACAGGGAATATGCTACGAGCAGTACTTC
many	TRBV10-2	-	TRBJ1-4	CASRPGDITNEKLFF	TGCGCCAGCAGGCCCGGGGACATAACTAATGAAAAACTGTTTTTT
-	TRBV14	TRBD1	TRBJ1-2	CASSPLGGAGGGYTF	TGTGCCAGCAGCCCTCTCGGAGGCGCAGGGGGCGGCTACACCTTC
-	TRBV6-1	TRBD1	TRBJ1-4	CASSPTGTGVASREKLFF	TGTGCCAGCAGTCCTACCGGGACAGGGGTCGCGAGTCGCGAAAAACTGTTTTTT
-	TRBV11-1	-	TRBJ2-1	CASSPGSYNEQIF	TGTGCCAGCAGCCCGGGTTCTTACAATGAGCAGATCTTC
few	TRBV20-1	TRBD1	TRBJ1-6	CSARGQGRSPLHF	TGCAGTGCCCGAGGACAGGGACGGTCACCCCTCCACTTT
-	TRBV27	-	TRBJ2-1	CAGSGQGYNEQFF	TGTGCCGGCAGTGGCCAGGGATACAATGAGCAGTTCTTC
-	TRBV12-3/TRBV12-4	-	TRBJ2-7	CASSSPRTGTYEQYF	TGTGCCAGCAGTTCCCCCCGGACGGGCACCTACGAGCAGTACTTC
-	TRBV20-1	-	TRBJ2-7	CSALARGYEQYF	TGCAGTGCTCTAGCCAGGGGATACGAGCAGTACTTC
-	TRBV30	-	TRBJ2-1	CACLLLGAPSSYNEQFF	TGTGCCTGCCTTTTGTTGGGGGCACCGAGCTCCTACAATGAGCAGTTCTTC
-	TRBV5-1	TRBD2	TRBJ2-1	CASSLDSGGAGEQFF	TGCGCCAGCAGCTTGGACAGCGGGGGGGCAGGAGAGCAGTTCTTC
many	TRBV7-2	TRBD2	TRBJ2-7	CASSPGGASYEQYF	TGTGCCAGCAGCCCCGGGGGGGCCTCCTACGAGCAGTACTTC
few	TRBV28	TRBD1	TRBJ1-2	CATIVTGTEPYGYTF	TGTGCCACCATCGTTACAGGGACAGAACCTTATGGCTACACCTTC
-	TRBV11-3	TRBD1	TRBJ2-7	CASSLPTGTGGVYEQYF	TGTGCCAGCAGCCTTCCGACCGGGACAGGGGGGGTTTACGAGCAGTACTTC
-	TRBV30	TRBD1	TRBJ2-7	CAWRVDRGEQYF	TGTGCCTGGAGGGTCGACAGGGGCGAGCAGTACTTC
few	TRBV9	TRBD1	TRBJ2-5	CASSEQQGQETQYF	TGTGCCAGCAGCGAACAACAGGGGCAAGAGACCCAGTACTTC
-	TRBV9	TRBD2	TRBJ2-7	CARSVAAGAPYEQYF	TGTGCCCGCAGCGTAGCAGCGGGGGCTCCCTACGAGCAGTACTTC
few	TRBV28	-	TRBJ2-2	CASSLVLFGPNTGELFF	TGTGCCAGCAGTTTAGTTCTATTTGGGCCCAACACCGGGGAGCTGTTTTTT
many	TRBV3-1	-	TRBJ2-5	CASNLREGTQYF	TGTGCCAGCAACCTAAGAGAAGGGACCCAGTACTTC